The 20 T cell receptor beta chains below were found in one sample sequenced in a study of blood T cells in healthy people across ages. It was with a sample-barcoded 5' primer and a J-beta primer mix that a second PCR of about 7 to 12 cycles was run. TCRdb analysed the 5' RACE reads with MiXCR anew, one entry per CDR3 protein. The sample comprises over 700,000 distinct CDR3 sequences, 50% to 65% of which are singletons, and approximately 40% rests with the top ten. Sequenced material: blood. The receptors were gathered from a man older than 75 in good health.

The chain is built from TRBV6-2 or TRBV6-3 and TRBJ1-1; D is perhaps TRBD1 (5 bases). CDR3 length: 14 amino acids. The ends were cut back, 4 bases at V and 5 bases at J, with 14 bases in the middle. The V gene's germline CDR1 is MNHEY and CDR2 SVGEGT. The CDR3 sequence is CASSSGTIPTEAFF. CDR3 DNA sequence: TGTGCCAGCAGTTCCGGGACGATTCCAACTGAAGCTTTCTTT.

This clonotype was detected ten times or more. The junction does not match germline at one end; this may be a read error. This chain uses TRBV5-1 with TRBJ1-4, with 7 bases aligning to TRBD1. This CDR3 has 14 amino acids. Looked up from germline, CDR1 is SGHRS and CDR2 is YFSETQ. CDR3 sequence (DNA): TGTGCCAGCAGCTTGCAGGGGGCTAATGAAAAACTGTTTTTT. Translating it yields CASSLQGANEKLFF. Based on the CDR3 plus reference TRBV5-1 and TRBJ1-4, the full variable domain is KAGVTQTPRYLIKTRGQQVTLSCSPISGHRSVSWYQQTPGQGLQFLFEYFSETQRNKGNFPGRFSGRQFSNSRSEMNVSTLELGDSALYLCASSLQGANEKLFFGSGTQLSVL.

The chain carries TRBV20-1 and TRBJ2-7; no firm D call. Germline CDR1 is DFQATT and CDR2 is SNEGSKA (reference sequence). The CDR3 loop spans 13 amino acids. Trimming left V 3 bases short and J 0 bases short, with 9 bases between. The CDR3 sequence: CSASERPSYEQYF. In DNA, the CDR3 is TGCAGTGCTAGTGAGAGGCCCTCCTACGAGCAGTACTTC.

The chain recombines TRBV12-3 or TRBV12-4 with TRBJ2-7; TRBD1 aligns across 7 bases. J was trimmed by 0 bases and V by 6 bases; bases with no gene match: 11. This CDR3 has 16 amino acids. The CDR3, as DNA: TGTGCCAGCAGCCGACGAGGGGGCTCCCACTCCTACGAGCAGTACTTC. Its translation is CASSRRGGSHSYEQYF.

This clonotype was observed once. V usage is TRBV20-1 and J usage is TRBJ2-2, with D maybe TRBD1 (5 bases). Trimming removed 7 bases from V and 4 bases from J, with 10 bases in between. The CDR3 loop spans 12 amino acids. Germline V gene data show CDR1 as DFQATT and CDR2 as SNEGSKA (reference sequence). CDR3 bases: TGCAGTGGGTACCAGGGCACCGGGGAGCTGTTTTTT. Translating gives CSGYQGTGELFF.

This sequence joins TRBV6-8 and TRBJ2-7, with 11 bases identical to TRBD2. This CDR3 has 17 residues. V shed 6 bases and J 1 base; nucleotides not matched to a gene: 11. From germline, CDR1 is MNHGY and CDR2 SAAAGT. This chain's CDR3 is CASSRVGLADASYEQYF. The CDR3 nucleotides read TGTGCCAGCAGCCGGGTGGGACTAGCGGACGCTTCCTACGAGCAGTACTTC.

The rearrangement links TRBV20-1 to TRBJ1-6; D is uncertain. Trimming removed 4 bases at V and 3 bases at J, with 10 bases between. Germline CDR1 reads DFQATT; CDR2 reads SNEGSKA (reference sequence). The CDR3 has 14 residues. The CDR3 protein is CSATSLSYNSPLHF. CDR3 DNA: TGCAGTGCTACTAGCCTAAGCTATAATTCACCCCTCCACTTT.

The chain uses TRBV3-1 and TRBJ2-1, with TRBD2 matching over 9 bases. V dropped 2 bases and J dropped 2; count of bases not matched to a gene: 1. From germline, CDR1 is LGHDT and CDR2 YNNKEL (reference sequence). This CDR3 is built from 15 residues. For the CDR3, the DNA is TGTGCCAGCAGCCAACGGACTAGCGCCTACAATGAGCAGTTCTTC. Translating gives CASSQRTSAYNEQFF.

This clonotype turned up a few times. The chain employs TRBV18 and TRBJ2-5; TRBD1 matches 11 bases. This CDR3 region has 16 residues. The ends lost 3 bases at V and 1 base at J; junction bases unmatched: 4. The germline V gene encodes CDR1 KGHSH and CDR2 LQKENI. The CDR3 loop reads CASSPGTGGGQETQYF. CDR3 nucleotides: TGTGCCAGCTCACCTGGGACAGGGGGAGGCCAAGAGACCCAGTACTTC.

DNA of the CDR3: TGCAGCGCCAACCAACAGGGCCTGAACACTGAAGCTTTCTTT. It codes for CSANQQGLNTEAFF. The chain joins TRBV29-1 to TRBJ1-1, with a weak D call TRBD1 (6 bases). The CDR3 extends over 14 amino acids. Trimming left V 7 bases short and J 0 bases short, with 15 bases between. CDR1 SQVTM and CDR2 ANQGSEA come from the germline V gene.

This chain joins TRBV5-1 and TRBJ2-7, with 13 positions matching TRBD2. There are 20 residues in the CDR3. Unmatched junction bases numbered 21, after V lost 3 bases and J lost 6 bases. Germline-derived CDR1 and CDR2 are SGHRS and YFSETQ. The CDR3 DNA reads as TGCGCCAGCAGCTCCGGGACTAGCGGGATCGGGACGATATCCTCCGGCGAGCAGTACTTC. It encodes CASSSGTSGIGTISSGEQYF. The complete variable domain, with remaining parts taken from reference TRBV5-1 and TRBJ2-7, reads KAGVTQTPRYLIKTRGQQVTLSCSPISGHRSVSWYQQTPGQGLQFLFEYFSETQRNKGNFPGRFSGRQFSNSRSEMNVSTLELGDSALYLCASSSGTSGIGTISSGEQYFGPGTRLTVT.

CDR3 DNA: TGTGCCAGCAGCTTCGCCCTGGGGCGTAAGCAGTTCTTC. It specifies CASSFALGRKQFF. The chain recombines TRBV7-9 with TRBJ2-1; TRBD1 might be the D (5 bases). The V gene's germline CDR1 is SEHNR and CDR2 FQNEAQ (reference sequence). V was cut by 3 bases and J by 11 bases, with 14 bases left in between. This CDR3 is built from 13 residues.

The V gene is TRBV27, the J gene TRBJ2-7, with 9 bases lining up with TRBD1. V dropped 9 bases and J dropped 6; count of bases not matched to a gene: 24. The CDR3 runs to 18 residues. Germline V lookup: CDR1 MNHEY, CDR2 SMNVEV (reference sequence). The CDR3 spells CASQNRDRVSSSYGEQYF. DNA of the CDR3: TGTGCCAGTCAAAACCGGGACAGGGTTTCATCCTCCTACGGCGAGCAGTACTTC.

J is TRBJ2-7 and V is TRBV20-1; TRBD2 agrees at 8 bases. Germline CDR1 reads DFQATT; CDR2 reads SNEGSKA (reference sequence). The CDR3 length is 17 residues. V shed 6 bases, J shed 1 base, and the junction held 17 bases outside the gene matches. The CDR3 loop reads CSAYDSRVAGKSYEQYF. The DNA for the CDR3 is TGCAGTGCCTATGACTCTCGAGTAGCGGGAAAGTCCTACGAGCAGTACTTC.

The CDR3 protein is CASSQDLWGYSHGYTF. Written as DNA, the CDR3 is TGTGCCAGCAGCCAAGATTTGTGGGGATACTCCCATGGCTACACCTTC. This rearrangement joins TRBV4-2 to TRBJ1-2, with unresolved D. The ends were cut back, 0 bases at V and 6 bases at J, with 17 bases in the middle. This CDR3 is built from 16 residues. In germline, CDR1 is LGHNA, CDR2 YNFKEQ.

V is TRBV20-1 and J is TRBJ2-4; 8 bases are a match to TRBD1. TRBJ2-7 explains the end of the DNA better; the J call may be wrong. This CDR3 comprises 14 residues. Germline assignment: CDR1 DFQATT and CDR2 SNEGSKA (reference sequence). The CDR3 DNA reads as TGCAGTGCTAGAGGATATGGACAGGGACGCGAGCAGTACTTC. Translation: CSARGYGQGREQYF.

The chain links TRBV12-3 or TRBV12-4 to TRBJ2-1, with a possible D match to TRBD2 (7 bases). The germline V and J ends were trimmed by 0 bases and 10 bases, with 16 bases remaining between them. CDR3 size: 15 residues. The CDR3 region has the DNA TGTGCCAGCAGTTTAGCGCTGGCGGGGGCAGAGGAGCAGTTCTTC. It yields the protein CASSLALAGAEEQFF.

The chain's CDR3 is CASGPWVAIDADTQYF. The CDR3 DNA reads as TGTGCCAGCGGACCGTGGGTAGCGATAGATGCAGATACGCAGTATTTT. This rearrangement joins TRBV7-2 to TRBJ2-3; a weak D match, TRBD2 (5 bases). The V gene's germline CDR1 is SGHTA and CDR2 FQGNSA. The CDR3 extends over 16 amino acids. With 8 bases removed from V and 4 bases from J, the gap between germline ends came to 22 bases.

The J gene is TRBJ2-7, the V gene TRBV29-1, with 8 nucleotides matching TRBD2. Germline-derived CDR1 and CDR2 are SQVTM and ANQGSEA. The CDR3 is made up of 15 amino acids. V dropped 6 bases and J dropped 0; count of bases not matched to a gene: 10. The chain's CDR3 is CSVLNRLAGSYEQYF. The CDR3 DNA reads TGCAGCGTCCTAAATCGGCTAGCGGGCTCCTACGAGCAGTACTTC.

This clonotype has at least ten counts. The chain carries TRBV4-2 and TRBJ2-5, with D tentatively TRBD1 (5 bases). Trimming shortened V by 4 bases and J by 0 bases, and 9 bases separated the two germline ends. The CDR3 totals 14 residues. Germline-derived CDR1 and CDR2 are LGHNA and YNFKEQ. CDR3 in DNA: TGTGCCAGCAGCCGACAGATGTACCAAGAGACCCAGTACTTC. This encodes CASSRQMYQETQYF.